The 14 T cell receptor beta chains in this list originate from one sample, sequenced in a study of human T cells and chemical hapten exposure. This sample's time point: patch test 1, 2 weeks after DPC sensitization. As for treatment: therapeutic diphenylcyclopropenone sensitization with weekly scalp DPC. TCRdb reprocessed the RACE reads via MiXCR and lists one record per CDR3 protein. This table has 75,000 to 90,000 distinct CDR3 sequences, roughly 12% appearing once. The sample consisted of whole blood, taken in connection with sensitization to the hapten diphenylcyclopropenone (DPC). The receptors here all came from a woman aged 55 to 70 with alopecia areata. Some clones in this sample may be carry-over from other donors' samples.

This clonotype showed up many times. The gene calls are TRBV12-3 or TRBV12-4 and TRBJ1-1; D is unclear. V lost 3 bases to trimming and J lost 11 bases, with 10 bases between them. There are 11 residues in the CDR3. The CDR3 reads CASSLESRAFF. The DNA for the CDR3 is TGTGCCAGCAGTTTGGAAAGTCGTGCTTTCTTT.

The rearrangement links TRBV11-2 to TRBJ2-1; TRBD2 agrees at 12 bases. V was pared by 5 bases and J by 4 bases, with 6 bases of the junction left unmatched. The germline V gene has CDR1 SGHAT and CDR2 FQNNGV. The CDR3 runs 16 residues. Here the CDR3 DNA reads TGTGCCAGCAGCCCTCTAGCGGGGGGGCCTTACAATGAGCAGTTCTTC. This translates into CASSPLAGGPYNEQFF.

The chain recombines TRBV29-1 with TRBJ2-1, with D unclear. CDR3 length: 14 residues. The germline CDR1 and CDR2 sequences are SQVTM and ANQGSEA. V was shortened by 4 bases and J by 0 bases, with 10 bases between the two germline ends. The CDR3 here is CSVVGRSSYNEQFF. The CDR3 bases are TGCAGCGTTGTGGGAAGGAGCTCCTACAATGAGCAGTTCTTC.

In its sample, this clonotype was seen a few times. The chain has TRBV18 and TRBJ2-7; possible D gene TRBD1, 6 bases. Between the trimmed V and J ends, which lost 3 bases and 6 bases, there was a span of 15 bases. CDR3 length: 14 residues. In germline, CDR1 is KGHSH, CDR2 LQKENI. CDR3 sequence (DNA): TGTGCCAGCTCACCGCCCGGAGACAGGATCGAGCAGTACTTC. Translating it yields CASSPPGDRIEQYF.

This clonotype was detected only a few times. This sequence joins TRBV7-6 and TRBJ1-1, with 7 bases identical to TRBD1. The CDR3 runs 16 residues. CDR1 is SGHVS, CDR2 FNYEAQ, per germline. V shed 0 bases, J shed 0 bases, and the junction held 4 bases outside the gene matches. The CDR3 region is CASSLALGQMNTEAFF. As DNA, the CDR3 is TGTGCCAGCAGCTTAGCGTTGGGACAGATGAACACTGAAGCTTTCTTT.

This clonotype was observed at least ten times. The gene calls are TRBV6-5 and TRBJ2-7, with D perhaps TRBD2 (7 bases). The CDR3 is made up of 15 amino acids. The V end lost 3 bases, the J end lost 1 base, and 13 bases lay between the germline ends. Germline loops: CDR1 MNHEY, CDR2 SVGAGI. The CDR3 loop reads CASSYSGQGSYEQYF. The CDR3 bases are TGTGCCAGCAGTTATAGCGGGCAGGGGTCCTACGAGCAGTACTTC.

This clonotype was recorded a few times. This chain connects TRBV20-1 to TRBJ2-1, with 12 positions matching TRBD2. V shed 6 bases, J shed 2 bases, and the junction held 2 bases outside the gene matches. This CDR3 contains 14 residues. CDR1 and CDR2 (germline): DFQATT, SNEGSKA (reference sequence). CDR3 DNA sequence: TGCAGTGCGTGGACTAGCGGGGCCTACAATGAGCAGTTCTTC. This sequence encodes CSAWTSGAYNEQFF.

Only a few counts were recorded for this clonotype. The V call is TRBV12-3 or TRBV12-4, the J call TRBJ2-1; D is unresolved. Trimming shortened V by 1 base and J by 9 bases, and 13 bases separated the two germline ends. The CDR3 covers 14 residues. CDR3 DNA sequence: TGTGCCAGCAGTTTAGGTCTTGCGTATGGTGAGCAGTTCTTC. This sequence encodes CASSLGLAYGEQFF.

There are many counts of this clonotype. V gene TRBV29-1 combines with J gene TRBJ1-4, with no clear D. CDR3 length equals 14 residues. The V gene lost 6 bases and the J gene lost 7 bases, with 18 bases spanning the gap. Per germline, CDR1 SQVTM and CDR2 ANQGSEA. DNA of the CDR3: TGCAGCGTGGGGAGTCCGGGAGAAGGTGAAAAACTGTTTTTT. Encoded protein: CSVGSPGEGEKLFF.

This clonotype showed up just a few times. This chain connects TRBV6-1 to TRBJ1-1, with a possible D match to TRBD1 (5 bases). In germline, CDR1 is MNHNS, CDR2 SASEGT. The CDR3 is 15 amino acids. V dropped 1 base and J dropped 2 bases, with 11 bases sitting between them. The DNA of the CDR3 is TGTGCCAGCAGTGAAGAAACAGGACTTAACACTGAAGCTTTCTTT. Translating it yields CASSEETGLNTEAFF.

This clonotype was counted a few times. The V call is TRBV7-9, the J call TRBJ1-3, with unresolved D. The CDR3 has 13 amino acids. Per germline, CDR1 SEHNR and CDR2 FQNEAQ (reference sequence). V was trimmed by 3 bases and J by 0 bases, leaving 3 bases between them. CDR3 amino acids: CASSFISGNTIYF. For the CDR3, the DNA is TGTGCCAGCAGCTTTATCTCTGGAAACACCATATATTTT.

The table lists this clonotype with a few counts. V is TRBV20-1 and J is TRBJ1-5; D is undetermined. Trimming cost V 3 bases and J 5 bases, with 8 bases left between them. The CDR3 sequence is 12 residues long. Germline CDR1 is DFQATT and CDR2 is SNEGSKA (reference sequence). CDR3 residues: CSARGGDQPQHF. The CDR3 bases are TGCAGTGCTAGGGGCGGTGATCAGCCCCAGCATTTT.

This clonotype was counted at least ten times. V usage is TRBV7-6 and J usage is TRBJ1-1; D not resolved. CDR1 SGHVS and CDR2 FNYEAQ come from the germline V gene. The CDR3 covers 14 residues. Trimming cost V 2 bases and J 0 bases, with 7 bases left between them. The CDR3 DNA is TGTGCCAGCAGCTTATCCCCGATGAACACTGAAGCTTTCTTT. It encodes CASSLSPMNTEAFF. Based on the CDR3 plus reference TRBV7-6 and TRBJ1-1, the full variable domain is GAGVSQSPRYKVTKRGQDVALRCDPISGHVSLYWYRQALGQGPEFLTYFNYEAQQDKSGLPNDRFSAERPEGSISTLTIQRTEQRDSAMYRCASSLSPMNTEAFFGQGTRLTVV.

This clonotype was observed a few times. The chain carries TRBV18 and TRBJ1-6, with D maybe TRBD1 (5 bases). V lost 3 bases to trimming and J lost 9 bases, with 9 bases between them. The CDR3 has 13 residues. In germline, CDR1 is KGHSH, CDR2 LQKENI. The CDR3 DNA reads TGTGCCAGCTCACCCAGGGACGGTTCACCCCTCCACTTT. Encoded protein: CASSPRDGSPLHF.